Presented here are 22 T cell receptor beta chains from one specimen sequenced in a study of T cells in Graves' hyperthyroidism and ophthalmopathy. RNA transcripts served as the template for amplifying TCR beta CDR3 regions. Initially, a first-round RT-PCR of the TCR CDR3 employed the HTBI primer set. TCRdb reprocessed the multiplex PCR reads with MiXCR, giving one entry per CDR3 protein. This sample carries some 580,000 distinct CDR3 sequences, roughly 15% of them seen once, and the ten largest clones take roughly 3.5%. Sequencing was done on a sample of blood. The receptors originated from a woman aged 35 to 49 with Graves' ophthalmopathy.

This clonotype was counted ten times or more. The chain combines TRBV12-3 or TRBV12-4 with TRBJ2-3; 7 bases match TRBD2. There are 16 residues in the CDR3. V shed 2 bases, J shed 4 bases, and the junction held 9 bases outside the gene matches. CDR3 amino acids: CASSLWAGVGADTQYF. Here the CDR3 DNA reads TGTGCCAGCAGTTTATGGGCGGGAGTGGGGGCAGATACGCAGTATTTT.

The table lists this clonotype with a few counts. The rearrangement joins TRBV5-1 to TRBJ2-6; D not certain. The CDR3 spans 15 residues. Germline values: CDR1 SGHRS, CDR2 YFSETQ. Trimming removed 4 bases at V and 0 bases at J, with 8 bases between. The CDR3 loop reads CASSLPVSGANVLTF. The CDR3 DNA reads TGCGCCAGCAGCCTCCCAGTCTCTGGGGCCAACGTCCTGACTTTC.

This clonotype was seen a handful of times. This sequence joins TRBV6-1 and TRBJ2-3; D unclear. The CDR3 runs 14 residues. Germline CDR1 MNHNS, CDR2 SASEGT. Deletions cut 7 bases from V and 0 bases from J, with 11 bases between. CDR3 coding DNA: TGTGCCAGCAAGCAGGCCCCTAGCACAGATACGCAGTATTTT. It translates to CASKQAPSTDTQYF.

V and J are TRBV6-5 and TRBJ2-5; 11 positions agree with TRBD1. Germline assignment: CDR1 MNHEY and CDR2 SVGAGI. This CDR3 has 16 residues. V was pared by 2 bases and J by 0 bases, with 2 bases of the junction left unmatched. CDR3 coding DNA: TGTGCCAGCAGTTACCCGGGACAGGGGGACCAAGAGACCCAGTACTTC. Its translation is CASSYPGQGDQETQYF.

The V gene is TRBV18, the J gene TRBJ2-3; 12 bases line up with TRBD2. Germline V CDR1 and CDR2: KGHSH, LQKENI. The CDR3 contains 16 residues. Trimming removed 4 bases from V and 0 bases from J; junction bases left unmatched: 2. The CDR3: CASSRTSGISTDTQYF. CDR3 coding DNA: TGTGCCAGCTCACGGACTAGCGGGATTAGCACAGATACGCAGTATTTT.

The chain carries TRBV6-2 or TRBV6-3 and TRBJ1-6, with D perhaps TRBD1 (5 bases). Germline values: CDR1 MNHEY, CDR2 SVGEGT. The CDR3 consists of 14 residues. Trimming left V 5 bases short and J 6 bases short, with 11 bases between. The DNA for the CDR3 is TGTGCCAGCAGTGACGGGGCTATTAATTCACCCCTCCACTTT. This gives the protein CASSDGAINSPLHF.

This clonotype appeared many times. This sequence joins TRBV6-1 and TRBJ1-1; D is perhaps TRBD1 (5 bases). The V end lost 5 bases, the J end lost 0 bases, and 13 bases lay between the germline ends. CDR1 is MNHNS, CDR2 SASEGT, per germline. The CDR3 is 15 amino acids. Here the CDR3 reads CASSSTGNVNTEAFF. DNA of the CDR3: TGTGCCAGCAGTTCAACAGGAAATGTGAACACTGAAGCTTTCTTT.

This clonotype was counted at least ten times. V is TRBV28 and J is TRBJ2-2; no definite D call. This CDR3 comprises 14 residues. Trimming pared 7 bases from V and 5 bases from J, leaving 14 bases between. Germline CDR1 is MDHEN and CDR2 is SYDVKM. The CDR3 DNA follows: TGTGCCAGCACCCCCTCGGATGTAACCGGGGAGCTGTTTTTT. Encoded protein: CASTPSDVTGELFF.

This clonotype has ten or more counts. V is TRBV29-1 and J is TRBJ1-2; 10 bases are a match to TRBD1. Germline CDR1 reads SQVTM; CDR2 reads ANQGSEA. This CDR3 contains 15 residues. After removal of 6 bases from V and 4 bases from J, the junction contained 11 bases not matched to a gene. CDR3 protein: CSVLTGGPQIYGYTF. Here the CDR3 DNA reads TGCAGCGTATTGACAGGGGGCCCGCAAATCTATGGCTACACCTTC.

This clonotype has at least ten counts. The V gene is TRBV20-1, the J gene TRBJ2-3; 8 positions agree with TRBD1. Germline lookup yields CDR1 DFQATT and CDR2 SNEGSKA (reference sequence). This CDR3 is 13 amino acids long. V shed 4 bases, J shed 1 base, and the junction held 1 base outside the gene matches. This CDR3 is CSAKGQGTDTQYF. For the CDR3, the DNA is TGCAGTGCTAAGGGACAGGGCACAGATACGCAGTATTTT.

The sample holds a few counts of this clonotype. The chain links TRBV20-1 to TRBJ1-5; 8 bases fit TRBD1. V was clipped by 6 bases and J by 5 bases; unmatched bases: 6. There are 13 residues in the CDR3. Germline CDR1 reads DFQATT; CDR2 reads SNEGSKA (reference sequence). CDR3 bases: TGCAGTGCGCCCACACAGGGGGATCAGCCCCAGCATTTT. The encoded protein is CSAPTQGDQPQHF.

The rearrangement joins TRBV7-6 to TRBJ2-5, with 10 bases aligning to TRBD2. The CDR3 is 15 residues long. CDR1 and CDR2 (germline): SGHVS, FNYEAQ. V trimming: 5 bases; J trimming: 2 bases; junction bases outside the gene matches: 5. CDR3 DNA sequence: TGTGCCAGCAGCGTTGGAGCGGGGGGGCAAGAGACCCAGTACTTC. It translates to CASSVGAGGQETQYF.

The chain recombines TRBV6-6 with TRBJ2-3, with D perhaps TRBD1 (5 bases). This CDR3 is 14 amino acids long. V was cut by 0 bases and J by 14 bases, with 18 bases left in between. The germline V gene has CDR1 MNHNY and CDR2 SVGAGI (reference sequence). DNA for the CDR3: TGTGCCAGCAGTTACTCGACAGCTGCGGCCCATCTGTATTTT. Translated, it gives CASSYSTAAAHLYF.

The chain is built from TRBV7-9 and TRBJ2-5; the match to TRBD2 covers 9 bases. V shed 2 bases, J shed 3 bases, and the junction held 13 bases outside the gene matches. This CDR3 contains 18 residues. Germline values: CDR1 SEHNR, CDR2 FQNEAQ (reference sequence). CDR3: CASSLIRIATSGEETQYF. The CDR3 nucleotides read TGTGCCAGCAGCTTAATTCGCATCGCGACTAGCGGCGAAGAGACCCAGTACTTC. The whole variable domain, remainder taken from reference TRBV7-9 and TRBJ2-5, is DTGVSQNPRHKITKRGQNVTFRCDPISEHNRLYWYRQTLGQGPEFLTYFQNEAQLEKSRLLSDRFSAERPKGSFSTLEIQRTEQGDSAMYLCASSLIRIATSGEETQYFGPGTRLLVL.

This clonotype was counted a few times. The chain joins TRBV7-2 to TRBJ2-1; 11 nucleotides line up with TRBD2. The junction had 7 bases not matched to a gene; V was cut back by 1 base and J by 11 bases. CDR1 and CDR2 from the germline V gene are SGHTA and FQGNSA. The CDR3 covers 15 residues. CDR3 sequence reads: CASSLGSTSGGQQFF. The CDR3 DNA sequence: TGTGCCAGCAGCTTAGGGAGTACTAGCGGGGGCCAGCAGTTCTTC. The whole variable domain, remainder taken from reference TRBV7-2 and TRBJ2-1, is GAGVSQSPSNKVTEKGKDVELRCDPISGHTALYWYRQSLGQGLEFLIYFQGNSAPDKSGLPSDRFSAERTGGSVSTLTIQRTQQEDSAVYLCASSLGSTSGGQQFFGPGTRLTVL.

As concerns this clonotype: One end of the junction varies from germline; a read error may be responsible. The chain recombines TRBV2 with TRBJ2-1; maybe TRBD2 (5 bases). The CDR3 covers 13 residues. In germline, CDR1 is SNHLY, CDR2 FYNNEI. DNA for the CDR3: TGTGCCAGCAGTCCTTCGCGGGTCAATGAGCAGCTCTTC. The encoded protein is CASSPSRVNEQLF.

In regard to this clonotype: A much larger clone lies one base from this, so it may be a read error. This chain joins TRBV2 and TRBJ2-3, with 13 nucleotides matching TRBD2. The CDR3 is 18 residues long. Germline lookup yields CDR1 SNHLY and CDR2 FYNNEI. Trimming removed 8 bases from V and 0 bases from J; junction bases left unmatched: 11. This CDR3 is CASGLRGTSGTSTDTQYF. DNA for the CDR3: TGTGCCAGCGGGCTAAGGGGGACTAGCGGGACTAGCACAGATACGCAGTATTTT.

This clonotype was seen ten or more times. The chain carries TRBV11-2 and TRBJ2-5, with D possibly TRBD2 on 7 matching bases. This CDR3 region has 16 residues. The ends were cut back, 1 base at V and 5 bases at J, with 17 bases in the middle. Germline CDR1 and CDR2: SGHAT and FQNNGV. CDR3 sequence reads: CASSLGSAGGRETQYF. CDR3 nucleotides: TGTGCCAGCAGCTTAGGGTCCGCCGGGGGGCGCGAGACCCAGTACTTC.

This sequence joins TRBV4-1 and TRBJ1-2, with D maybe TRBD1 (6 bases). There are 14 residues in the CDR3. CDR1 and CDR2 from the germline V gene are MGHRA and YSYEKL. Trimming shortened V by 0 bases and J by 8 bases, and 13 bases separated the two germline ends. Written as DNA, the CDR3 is TGCGCCAGCAGCCAAGATGGGGGCGCGTCAGGCTACACCTTC. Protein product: CASSQDGGASGYTF.

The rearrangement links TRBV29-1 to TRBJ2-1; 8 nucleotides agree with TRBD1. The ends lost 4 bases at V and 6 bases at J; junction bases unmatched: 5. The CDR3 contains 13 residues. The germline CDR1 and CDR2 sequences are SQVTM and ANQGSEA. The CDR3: CSVGQGAFNEQFF. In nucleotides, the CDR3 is TGCAGCGTTGGCCAGGGGGCATTCAATGAGCAGTTCTTC.

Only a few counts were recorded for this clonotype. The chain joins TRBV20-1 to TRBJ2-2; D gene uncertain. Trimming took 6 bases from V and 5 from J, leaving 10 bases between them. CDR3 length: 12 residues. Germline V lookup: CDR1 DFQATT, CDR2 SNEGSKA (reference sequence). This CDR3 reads CSAQWATGELFF. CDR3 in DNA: TGCAGTGCCCAGTGGGCTACCGGGGAGCTGTTTTTT.

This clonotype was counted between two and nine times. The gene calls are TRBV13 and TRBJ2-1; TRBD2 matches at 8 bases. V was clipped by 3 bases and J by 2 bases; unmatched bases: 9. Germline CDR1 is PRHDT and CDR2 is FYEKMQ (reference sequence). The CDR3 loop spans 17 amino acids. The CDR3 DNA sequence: TGTGCCAGCAGCTTCTACTTGACTAGCGAGACCTACAATGAGCAGTTCTTC. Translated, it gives CASSFYLTSETYNEQFF.